The 29 T cell receptor beta chains below were found in one sample sequenced in a study of neurological immune-mediated disorders. MiXCR, run by TCRdb on the 5' RACE reads, gives a single entry per CDR3 protein. This sample has tens of thousands of distinct CDR3 sequences, with about 4.2% found just once. The sequencing sample was made of CD4+ T cells from blood. Receptors were obtained from a woman aged 40 to 50 with multiple sclerosis.

The table lists this clonotype with many counts. This rearrangement joins TRBV5-1 to TRBJ1-4; D is unclear. V dropped 4 bases and J dropped 4 bases, with 14 bases sitting between them. The CDR3 loop spans 15 amino acids. Germline CDR1 and CDR2: SGHRS and YFSETQ. The CDR3 coding sequence is TGCGCCAGCAGCCCCGACGGGCTCGGTAATGAAAAACTGTTTTTT. Its translation is CASSPDGLGNEKLFF.

Many counts were recorded for this clonotype. CDR3 loop: CASSLDPREKLFF. CDR3 nucleotides: TGTGCCAGCAGCTTGGACCCAAGGGAAAAACTGTTTTTT. This chain joins TRBV7-3 and TRBJ1-4; D gene uncertain. V shed 3 bases and J shed 8 bases, with 10 bases lying between them. The CDR3 runs to 13 residues. Germline-derived CDR1 and CDR2 are SGHTA and FQGTGA.

In this sample, this clonotype turned up many times. The V call is TRBV10-3, the J call TRBJ2-7; the D call may be TRBD1 or TRBD2 (5 bases each). V was shortened by 6 bases and J by 3 bases, with 12 bases between the two germline ends. The V gene's germline CDR1 is ENHRY and CDR2 SYGVKD. The CDR3 covers 13 residues. This CDR3 reads CAIRMGPNYEQYF. Here the CDR3 DNA reads TGTGCCATCAGGATGGGACCCAACTACGAGCAGTACTTC.

The chain is built from TRBV6-5 and TRBJ1-1, with 8 bases matching TRBD1. Germline V gives CDR1 MNHEY, CDR2 SVGAGI. The CDR3 has 14 residues. V lost 5 bases, J lost 1 base, and 3 bases stayed unmatched. The chain's CDR3 is CASSRQGRNTEAFF. DNA of the CDR3: TGTGCCAGCAGTAGACAGGGGAGGAACACTGAAGCTTTCTTT.

This clonotype was seen ten or more times. The J gene is TRBJ2-3, the V gene TRBV7-2; the D gene is possibly TRBD1 (5 bases). The CDR3 consists of 13 residues. Trimming shortened V by 4 bases and J by 5 bases, and 10 bases separated the two germline ends. Per germline, CDR1 SGHTA and CDR2 FQGNSA. The CDR3 here is CASSYRLRDTQYF. CDR3 DNA: TGTGCCAGCAGCTACAGGCTAAGAGATACGCAGTATTTT.

This clonotype was seen ten or more times. This chain links TRBV14 with TRBJ1-2; D possibly corresponds to TRBD1 (6 bases). This CDR3 has 13 amino acids. V lost 4 bases, J lost 6 bases, and 12 bases lay in between. Per germline, CDR1 SGHDN and CDR2 FVKESK. The DNA of the CDR3 is TGTGCCAGCAGCCTGACAGGTCGGGATGGCTACACCTTC. Its protein product is CASSLTGRDGYTF.

This clonotype was found many times. The rearrangement joins TRBV27 to TRBJ1-1; 9 bases map to TRBD1. Per germline, CDR1 MNHEY and CDR2 SMNVEV (reference sequence). The CDR3 loop spans 15 amino acids. J lost 1 base, V lost 3 bases, and 3 bases had no gene match. CDR3 DNA: TGTGCCAGCAGTTTTGGGACAGGGCCGAACACTGAAGCTTTCTTT. This encodes CASSFGTGPNTEAFF.

This clonotype has ten or more counts. This chain uses TRBV6-6 with TRBJ2-7; 7 bases map to TRBD1. CDR3 length: 12 amino acids. The V segment lost 5 bases and the J segment 4 bases; nucleotides outside the gene matches: 2. Germline-derived CDR1 and CDR2 are MNHNY and SVGAGI (reference sequence). The CDR3 nucleotides are TGTGCCAGCAGTATCAGGGGGTACGAGCAGTACTTC. It is translated as CASSIRGYEQYF.

The chain combines TRBV7-9 with TRBJ2-7; tentatively, D is TRBD1 or TRBD2 (5 bases each). Germline V CDR1 and CDR2: SEHNR, FQNEAQ (reference sequence). Trimming took off 9 bases at V and 0 bases at J, with 12 bases between the two ends. This CDR3 is built from 13 residues. Written as DNA, the CDR3 is TGTGCCAGAACCCTGGGGGACTCCTACGAGCAGTACTTC. This gives the protein CARTLGDSYEQYF. Full variable domain (remainder filled in from reference TRBV7-9 and TRBJ2-7): DTGVSQNPRHKITKRGQNVTFRCDPISEHNRLYWYRQTLGQGPEFLTYFQNEAQLEKSRLLSDRFSAERPKGSFSTLEIQRTEQGDSAMYLCARTLGDSYEQYFGPGTRLTVT.

This clonotype has ten or more counts. The CDR3 spells CASSRDRGTYEQYF. The CDR3 bases are TGTGCCAGCAGCCGGGACAGGGGGACCTACGAGCAGTACTTC. The rearrangement joins TRBV12-3 or TRBV12-4 to TRBJ2-7; 11 nucleotides match TRBD1. V was clipped by 6 bases and J by 2 bases; unmatched bases: 3. The CDR3 consists of 14 residues.

This clonotype has ten or more counts. V and J are TRBV6-5 and TRBJ1-2; D possibly corresponds to TRBD1 (5 bases). Per germline, CDR1 MNHEY and CDR2 SVGAGI. The V end was cut by 0 bases, the J end by 8 bases, with 10 bases between. The CDR3 is made up of 13 amino acids. The DNA for the CDR3 is TGTGCCAGCAGTTACTCTTCGTGGGGCGGCTACACCTTC. This codes for CASSYSSWGGYTF.

This clonotype has ten or more counts. The V call is TRBV6-5, the J call TRBJ2-2; D is uncertain. The CDR3 runs to 13 residues. Trimming stripped 5 bases from V and 3 bases from J, with 7 bases between. CDR1 is MNHEY and CDR2 is SVGAGI in the germline V gene. CDR3 in DNA: TGTGCCAGCAGTCCGGCTTACACCGGGGAGCTGTTTTTT. Translated: CASSPAYTGELFF.

This clonotype has at least ten counts. The chain recombines TRBV5-1 with TRBJ1-1, with 7 bases aligning to TRBD1. The CDR3 has 15 amino acids. V lost 4 bases, J lost 0 bases, and 6 bases stayed unmatched. Looked up from germline, CDR1 is SGHRS and CDR2 is YFSETQ. CDR3 nucleotides: TGCGCCAGCAGCCAGTCGGGACAGATGAACACTGAAGCTTTCTTT. Translating gives CASSQSGQMNTEAFF.

This clonotype was detected ten times or more. The rearrangement joins TRBV4-2 to TRBJ1-6; D might be TRBD1 (6 bases). CDR3 length: 18 amino acids. The germline CDR1 and CDR2 sequences are LGHNA and YNFKEQ. V was cut by 0 bases and J by 1 base, with 13 bases left in between. The DNA of the CDR3 is TGTGCCAGCAGCCAAGATAGGAGAGGGGGGTCCTATAATTCACCCCTCCACTTT. Amino acid sequence: CASSQDRRGGSYNSPLHF.

This clonotype has ten or more counts. This chain joins TRBV20-1 and TRBJ1-5; D possibly corresponds to TRBD1 (5 bases). V shed 3 bases and J shed 6 bases, with 12 bases lying between them. This CDR3 is 13 amino acids long. In germline, CDR1 is DFQATT, CDR2 SNEGSKA (reference sequence). CDR3 DNA: TGCAGTGCTAGGGGCGGGGGTAGTCAGCCCCAGCATTTT. This translates into CSARGGGSQPQHF.

As for this clonotype: The limits of the CDR3 on the DNA are not certain, so only TCRdb's listed CDR3 is given. This rearrangement joins TRBV5-1 to TRBJ2-3; TRBD2 is the table's D call and was not checked against the DNA. Both ends counted, the CDR3 spans 22 residues. The germline gives CDR1 SGHRS, CDR2 YFSETQ. CDR3 sequence reads: CASSFYICSAREGLFRSDTQYF.

This clonotype has ten or more counts. The V and J genes are TRBV20-1 and TRBJ2-7; D is possibly TRBD1 (5 bases). This CDR3 region has 12 residues. Germline CDR1 and CDR2: DFQATT and SNEGSKA (reference sequence). The germline V and J ends were trimmed by 2 bases and 3 bases, with 8 bases remaining between them. The CDR3 DNA is TGCAGTGCTAGAAGACAGAACTACGAGCAGTACTTC. Its translation is CSARRQNYEQYF.

This clonotype was seen at least ten times. The J gene is TRBJ2-2, the V gene TRBV4-1; a possible D gene is TRBD2 (6 bases). This CDR3 spans 16 amino acids. Germline V lookup: CDR1 MGHRA, CDR2 YSYEKL. V was pared by 1 base and J by 1 base, with 10 bases between. The CDR3, as DNA: TGCGCCAGCAGCCAAGTTGGGCGGGGGAACACCGGGGAGCTGTTTTTT. As protein: CASSQVGRGNTGELFF.

The table lists this clonotype with many counts. V usage is TRBV12-3 or TRBV12-4 and J usage is TRBJ1-6; tentative D call: TRBD1 (5 bases). The CDR3 runs to 12 residues. Trimming removed 6 bases from V and 11 bases from J, with 11 bases in between. The CDR3 DNA reads as TGTGCCAGCAGCTCAGGGTACCCACCCCTCCACTTT. It codes for CASSSGYPPLHF.

The V call is TRBV4-1, the J call TRBJ1-1; TRBD1 agrees at 7 bases. The CDR3 loop spans 14 amino acids. The junction had 9 bases not matched to a gene; V was cut back by 4 bases and J by 7 bases. Germline V gene sequence: CDR1 MGHRA, CDR2 YSYEKL. CDR3: CASSLTYRDSEAFF. The DNA for the CDR3 is TGCGCCAGCAGCCTTACCTACCGGGACAGTGAAGCTTTCTTT.

This clonotype was found many times. The chain is built from TRBV12-3 or TRBV12-4 and TRBJ1-6; D remains unclear. Trimming stripped 2 bases from V and 4 bases from J, with 6 bases between. The CDR3 covers 14 residues. CDR3 residues: CASSLTGYNSPLHF. The DNA of the CDR3 is TGTGCCAGCAGTTTAACGGGGTATAATTCACCCCTCCACTTT.

The table lists this clonotype with many counts. The J gene is TRBJ2-1, the V gene TRBV5-1; D perhaps matches TRBD2 (6 bases). V dropped 0 bases and J dropped 7 bases, with 17 bases sitting between them. CDR1 and CDR2 from the germline V gene are SGHRS and YFSETQ. This CDR3 is built from 16 residues. DNA of the CDR3: TGCGCCAGCAGCTTGGGAGGCGTGAGGAGCGGGAATGAGCAGTTCTTC. The encoded protein is CASSLGGVRSGNEQFF.

The sample holds many counts of this clonotype. This rearrangement joins TRBV5-1 to TRBJ2-2; D gene unclear. Trimming stripped 0 bases from V and 6 bases from J, with 12 bases between. CDR1 is SGHRS, CDR2 YFSETQ, per germline. The CDR3 extends over 15 amino acids. The CDR3 here is CASSLVRNGPGELFF. The DNA of the CDR3 is TGCGCCAGCAGCTTGGTCAGGAACGGGCCCGGGGAGCTGTTTTTT.

There are many counts of this clonotype. The chain employs TRBV7-2 and TRBJ2-3; D is uncertain. Germline values: CDR1 SGHTA, CDR2 FQGNSA. The CDR3 runs 16 residues. V gave up 3 bases and J gave up 0 bases, with 13 bases separating them. CDR3 bases: TGTGCCAGCAGCTTGCTACTACCTCCGAGCACAGATACGCAGTATTTT. Translation gives CASSLLLPPSTDTQYF.

At least ten counts were recorded for this clonotype. This chain links TRBV5-1 with TRBJ2-2; no clear D. From germline, CDR1 is SGHRS and CDR2 YFSETQ. V lost 2 bases and J 7 bases, leaving 6 bases between the germline ends. CDR3 length: 12 amino acids. This CDR3 reads CASSFVNGELFF. The CDR3 DNA reads TGCGCCAGCAGCTTCGTCAACGGGGAGCTGTTTTTT. Looking up the rest from reference TRBV5-1 and TRBJ2-2 gives the full variable domain: KAGVTQTPRYLIKTRGQQVTLSCSPISGHRSVSWYQQTPGQGLQFLFEYFSETQRNKGNFPGRFSGRQFSNSRSEMNVSTLELGDSALYLCASSFVNGELFFGEGSRLTVL.

This clonotype has at least ten counts. The chain employs TRBV6-5 and TRBJ2-2; 9 bases are shared with TRBD1. The CDR3 sequence is 16 residues long. V lost 7 bases to trimming and J lost 1 base; unmatched junction nucleotides: 7. Germline loops: CDR1 MNHEY, CDR2 SVGAGI. The CDR3: CASKVSGQGNTGELFF. CDR3 sequence (DNA): TGTGCCAGCAAAGTATCGGGACAGGGGAACACCGGGGAGCTGTTTTTT.

CDR3 bases: TGTGCCAGCAGTGAGACAGCTAACTATGGCTACACCTTC. It is translated as CASSETANYGYTF. The chain has TRBV2 and TRBJ1-2, with a weak D call TRBD1 (5 bases). Germline-derived CDR1 and CDR2 are SNHLY and FYNNEI. The CDR3 runs to 13 residues. V lost 3 bases to trimming and J lost 0 bases, with 5 bases between them.

This clonotype has a count of ten or more. The chain joins TRBV6-5 to TRBJ2-3, with 13 bases aligning to TRBD2. Looked up from germline, CDR1 is MNHEY and CDR2 is SVGAGI. J was trimmed by 6 bases and V by 4 bases; bases with no gene match: 10. This CDR3 region has 17 residues. CDR3 region: CASSSPRLAGGRDTQYF. The CDR3 DNA is TGTGCCAGCAGTTCACCTAGACTAGCGGGGGGAAGGGATACGCAGTATTTT.

This clonotype was counted ten times or more. The CDR3 reads CSASNPRSTDTQYF. CDR3 nucleotide sequence: TGCAGTGCTAGCAACCCGCGTTCGACAGATACGCAGTATTTT. The rearrangement joins TRBV20-1 to TRBJ2-3; no firm D call. Germline CDR1 is DFQATT and CDR2 is SNEGSKA (reference sequence). V was pared by 3 bases and J by 3 bases, with 13 bases between. This CDR3 is 14 amino acids long.